These 27 T cell receptor beta chains share one sample of origin, sequenced in a study of response to subunit inactivated influenza vaccine. Each CDR3 protein is one row after TCRdb ran MiXCR on the RT-PCR reads. The sample has around 600,000 distinct CDR3 sequences, around 10% seen once. This sample was also put to use in a study of T cells expressing NK-cell markers. That work adds: cDNA encoding TCR beta was synthesized via 5'RACE template switching incorporating UMIs.

The starting material was PBMCs from blood, obtained on the day of vaccination. All receptors come from a man in his fifties who received an inactivated influenza vaccine.

Here the CDR3 DNA reads TGCAGCGTTGGAAGAACATCTAGCACAGATACGCAGTATTTT. Amino acids: CSVGRTSSTDTQYF. V and J are TRBV29-1 and TRBJ2-3; D is uncertain. Deletions cut 4 bases from V and 0 bases from J, with 11 bases between. This CDR3 has 14 amino acids. CDR1 is SQVTM and CDR2 is ANQGSEA in the germline V gene.

This clonotype was counted many times. The chain employs TRBV7-2 and TRBJ2-1, with TRBD1 matching 10 bases. The V and J ends lost 5 bases and 10 bases, in that order; junction bases with no gene match: 8. Germline CDR1 SGHTA, CDR2 FQGNSA. This CDR3 comprises 14 residues. The CDR3: CASSPRQGASEQFF. The DNA for the CDR3 is TGTGCCAGCAGCCCCCGACAGGGGGCCAGCGAGCAGTTCTTC.

The genes are TRBV7-2 and TRBJ2-1; 10 bases match TRBD2. CDR3 length equals 15 residues. With V trimmed by 7 bases and J by 6 bases, 9 bases remained unmatched. Germline CDR1 SGHTA, CDR2 FQGNSA. CDR3 sequence reads: CASTRSASGGNEQFF. For the CDR3, the DNA is TGTGCCAGCACCCGAAGCGCTAGCGGGGGCAATGAGCAGTTCTTC. The full variable domain, rest sourced from reference TRBV7-2 and TRBJ2-1, is GAGVSQSPSNKVTEKGKDVELRCDPISGHTALYWYRQSLGQGLEFLIYFQGNSAPDKSGLPSDRFSAERTGGSVSTLTIQRTQQEDSAVYLCASTRSASGGNEQFFGPGTRLTVL.

In its sample, this clonotype was seen a few times. The rearrangement links TRBV24-1 to TRBJ2-3; 7 bases match TRBD1. Per germline, CDR1 KGHDR and CDR2 SFDVKD. The ends lost 4 bases at V and 1 base at J; junction bases unmatched: 13. The CDR3 extends over 18 amino acids. The CDR3 here is CATSDQYRGRGRTDTQYF. For the CDR3, the DNA is TGTGCCACCAGTGACCAATACAGGGGCCGAGGGCGCACAGATACGCAGTATTTT.

The CDR3 DNA follows: TGTGCCAGCAGGAGACTGCAGTCTAGCACAGATACGCAGTATTTT. This gives the protein CASRRLQSSTDTQYF. V usage is TRBV5-4 and J usage is TRBJ2-3; D gene ambiguous. Germline values: CDR1 SGHNT, CDR2 YYREEE (reference sequence). The CDR3 consists of 15 residues. With 5 bases removed from V and 0 bases from J, the gap between germline ends came to 13 bases.

Regarding this clonotype: This may be a read error, as it is one base from a much larger clone. The chain couples TRBV5-1 to TRBJ2-7, with TRBD1 matching 7 bases. This CDR3 has 14 residues. Looked up from germline, CDR1 is SGHRS and CDR2 is YFSETQ. The CDR3 loop reads CASSSGQRTYELYF. In DNA form, the CDR3 reads TGCGCCAGCAGCTCGGGACAGAGAACCTACGAGCTGTACTTC.

In its sample, this clonotype was seen many times. This chain connects TRBV12-3 or TRBV12-4 to TRBJ1-4; tentatively, D is TRBD1 (5 bases). The CDR3 length is 14 residues. The V end was cut by 6 bases, the J end by 10 bases, with 18 bases between. The CDR3 DNA sequence: TGTGCCAGCAGCATGGGGGAGACATTTGGAAAACTGTTTTTT. Translating it yields CASSMGETFGKLFF.

This clonotype has a handful of counts. The junction shows a germline mismatch at one end, possibly a read error. This chain uses TRBV20-1 with TRBJ1-1, with D perhaps TRBD1 (5 bases). The CDR3 is 14 residues long. CDR1 and CDR2 (germline): DFQATT, SNEGSKA (reference sequence). The CDR3: CSARDLREQPDAFF. In DNA, the CDR3 is TGCAGTGCTAGAGATCTCAGGGAACAGCCTGATGCTTTCTTT.

This chain links TRBV20-1 with TRBJ2-3; D remains unclear. Trimming left V 4 bases short and J 6 bases short, with 5 bases between. This CDR3 comprises 10 residues. Germline V lookup: CDR1 DFQATT, CDR2 SNEGSKA (reference sequence). DNA of the CDR3: TGCAGTGCTAATTGGGATACGCAGTATTTT. This encodes CSANWDTQYF.

The chain links TRBV10-3 to TRBJ2-7; D uncertain. The ends were cut back, 5 bases at V and 4 bases at J, with 12 bases in the middle. The CDR3 loop spans 13 amino acids. CDR1 and CDR2 (germline): ENHRY, SYGVKD. The CDR3 is CAISLLDGYEQYF. CDR3 nucleotides: TGTGCCATCAGTTTACTGGACGGGTACGAGCAGTACTTC.

The chain carries TRBV4-3 and TRBJ1-2; D gene ambiguous. The CDR3 has 17 amino acids. Trimming cost V 2 bases and J 7 bases, with 23 bases left between them. Germline assignment: CDR1 LGHNA and CDR2 YSLEER. Here the CDR3 reads CASSQQLAEGRLAGYTF. CDR3 nucleotides: TGCGCCAGCAGCCAACAATTAGCGGAAGGGAGATTGGCTGGCTACACCTTC.

The chain is built from TRBV6-2 or TRBV6-3 and TRBJ2-5, with 8 bases matching TRBD1. Unmatched junction bases numbered 25, after V lost 7 bases and J lost 9 bases. Germline V CDR1 and CDR2: MNHEY, SVGEGT. The CDR3 contains 18 residues. CDR3 sequence: CASNPIISDREDIAAQYF. The CDR3 DNA is TGTGCCAGCAACCCTATTATATCGGACAGGGAGGACATTGCGGCCCAGTACTTC.

The chain has TRBV20-1 and TRBJ2-5; either TRBD1 or TRBD2 may supply D (5 bases each). CDR1 and CDR2 from the germline V gene are DFQATT and SNEGSKA (reference sequence). The CDR3 sequence is 11 residues long. DNA of the CDR3: TGCAGCCGAGGGGAGCTAGAGACCCAGTACTTC. This codes for CSRGELETQYF.

The chain recombines TRBV7-9 with TRBJ1-2; perhaps TRBD1 as D (6 bases). CDR1 and CDR2 (germline): SEHNR, FQNEAQ (reference sequence). The CDR3 sequence is 14 residues long. V shed 1 base and J shed 10 bases, with 16 bases lying between them. Here the CDR3 reads CASSLEGGRGIYTF. The CDR3 DNA sequence: TGTGCCAGCAGCTTAGAGGGGGGGAGGGGAATCTACACCTTC.

This clonotype was detected only a few times. The V and J genes are TRBV5-1 and TRBJ2-1; 8 nucleotides align to TRBD2. Germline CDR1 SGHRS, CDR2 YFSETQ. The CDR3 contains 18 residues. J lost 2 bases, V lost 2 bases, and 12 bases had no gene match. CDR3 DNA sequence: TGCGCCAGCAGCTTTCAATTAGGCGGGGGGAGCGCCTACAATGAGCAGTTCTTC. This encodes CASSFQLGGGSAYNEQFF. Full variable domain (rest looked up from reference TRBV5-1 and TRBJ2-1): KAGVTQTPRYLIKTRGQQVTLSCSPISGHRSVSWYQQTPGQGLQFLFEYFSETQRNKGNFPGRFSGRQFSNSRSEMNVSTLELGDSALYLCASSFQLGGGSAYNEQFFGPGTRLTVL.

The chain employs TRBV11-2 and TRBJ1-1, with D unresolved. Germline CDR1 is SGHAT and CDR2 is FQNNGV. This CDR3 comprises 14 residues. V was trimmed by 10 bases and J by 3 bases, leaving 18 bases between them. CDR3 nucleotide sequence: TGTGCCACCACTAGAGGACGGCTGGACACTGAAGCTTTCTTT. This sequence encodes CATTRGRLDTEAFF.

The chain links TRBV7-2 to TRBJ2-1; possible D gene TRBD1, 6 bases. The V end lost 5 bases, the J end lost 7 bases, and 18 bases lay between the germline ends. There are 15 residues in the CDR3. From germline, CDR1 is SGHTA and CDR2 FQGNSA. The CDR3 DNA sequence: TGTGCCAGCAGCCAACAGGGAAATAGCCCTAATGAGCAGTTCTTC. It specifies CASSQQGNSPNEQFF.

The chain recombines TRBV5-1 with TRBJ2-1, with 11 bases matching TRBD2. V shed 1 base and J 8 bases; nucleotides not matched to a gene: 11. Germline loops: CDR1 SGHRS, CDR2 YFSETQ. The CDR3 loop spans 17 amino acids. The CDR3: CASSLSNPGLAEHEQFF. DNA of the CDR3: TGCGCCAGCAGCTTGAGCAATCCGGGACTAGCGGAACATGAGCAGTTCTTC.

This clonotype was seen repeatedly, ten times or more. The chain couples TRBV3-1 to TRBJ2-1; D remains unclear. Trimming took 0 bases from V and 9 from J, leaving 18 bases between them. The germline gives CDR1 LGHDT, CDR2 YNNKEL (reference sequence). CDR3 length: 16 amino acids. In DNA form, the CDR3 reads TGTGCCAGCAGCCAAGATTGGGCTATAGGTGGCTCTGAGCAGTTCTTC. Its protein is CASSQDWAIGGSEQFF.

This clonotype has only a few counts. The chain is built from TRBV5-1 and TRBJ2-1; D unclear. CDR3 length equals 15 residues. V shed 0 bases and J shed 3 bases, with 10 bases lying between them. The germline gives CDR1 SGHRS, CDR2 YFSETQ. The CDR3 loop is CASSLGVRNYNEQFF. The CDR3 coding sequence is TGCGCCAGCAGCTTGGGGGTTCGAAACTACAATGAGCAGTTCTTC.

J is TRBJ2-1 and V is TRBV11-2; 16 bases align to TRBD2. The germline CDR1 and CDR2 sequences are SGHAT and FQNNGV. Losses at the gene ends were 3 bases for V and 0 bases for J; bases not matched to a gene: 2. This CDR3 region has 18 residues. CDR3 nucleotides: TGTGCCAGCAGCTTCGGGACTAGCGGGGGGGGCTCCTACAATGAGCAGTTCTTC. Protein sequence: CASSFGTSGGGSYNEQFF.

V and J are TRBV5-1 and TRBJ2-3; D unresolved. V lost 0 bases and J lost 3, with 11 bases in between. This CDR3 region has 15 residues. Germline CDR1 is SGHRS and CDR2 is YFSETQ. The CDR3 loop is CASSLDHPKTDTQYF. CDR3 in DNA: TGCGCCAGCAGCTTGGACCACCCTAAGACAGATACGCAGTATTTT. Drawing the rest from reference TRBV5-1 and TRBJ2-3, the complete variable domain is KAGVTQTPRYLIKTRGQQVTLSCSPISGHRSVSWYQQTPGQGLQFLFEYFSETQRNKGNFPGRFSGRQFSNSRSEMNVSTLELGDSALYLCASSLDHPKTDTQYFGPGTRLTVL.

The CDR3, as DNA: TGTGCCAGCAGCTTTCCGGGGGCTAGCAATGAGCAGTTCTTC. It is translated as CASSFPGASNEQFF. This chain connects TRBV9 to TRBJ2-1; the D gene could be TRBD1 or TRBD2 (6 bases each). Germline CDR1 is SGDLS and CDR2 is YYNGEE. The CDR3 runs to 14 residues. The V end lost 4 bases, the J end lost 6 bases, and 14 bases lay between the germline ends. Combining the CDR3 with reference TRBV9 and TRBJ2-1 gives the whole variable domain DSGVTQTPKHLITATGQRVTLRCSPRSGDLSVYWYQQSLDQGLQFLIQYYNGEERAKGNILERFSAQQFPDLHSELNLSSLELGDSALYFCASSFPGASNEQFFGPGTRLTVL.

The J gene is TRBJ2-1, the V gene TRBV12-3 or TRBV12-4, with 7 bases lining up with TRBD2. The V gene end was trimmed by 9 bases and the J gene end by 7 bases; junction bases not matched to a gene: 6. CDR3 length equals 12 residues. The CDR3 nucleotides are TGTGCCAGTGGGGCGGGAGTAAATGAGCAGTTCTTC. Protein: CASGAGVNEQFF.

This clonotype was counted only a few times. The V gene is TRBV19, the J gene TRBJ2-7, with D perhaps matching TRBD2 (5 bases). Trimming stripped 0 bases from V and 2 bases from J, with 8 bases between. The V gene's germline CDR1 is LNHDA and CDR2 SQIVND (reference sequence). CDR3 length equals 14 residues. DNA of the CDR3: TGTGCCAGTAGTATAGAGCCCGGGGCCTACGAGCAGTACTTC. Its protein is CASSIEPGAYEQYF.

With respect to this clonotype: A read error may be the cause here, since a much bigger clone is one base away. V and J are TRBV20-1 and TRBJ2-2; D gene ambiguous. Trimming removed 4 bases from V and 8 bases from J, with 14 bases in between. The CDR3 extends over 13 amino acids. The germline gives CDR1 DFQATT, CDR2 SNEGSKA (reference sequence). CDR3 loop: CSATVPSDGELFF. CDR3 DNA: TGCAGTGCTACAGTCCCCAGCGATGGGGAGCTGTTTTTT.

This clonotype was seen a few times. The V call is TRBV4-2, the J call TRBJ2-2; TRBD1 is a possible D gene (5 bases). Germline V lookup: CDR1 LGHNA, CDR2 YNFKEQ. The CDR3 has 16 amino acids. V lost 3 bases to trimming and J lost 1 base, with 12 bases between them. CDR3 in amino acids: CASSQAVGQNTGELFF. For the CDR3, the DNA is TGTGCCAGCAGCCAGGCAGTGGGGCAGAACACCGGGGAGCTGTTTTTT.